The sequence of this T cell receptor beta chain was determined in a study of blood T cell repertoires in COVID-19. Study background: Collection of acute and convalescent COVID-19 samples took place in the United States, Italy and Spain. T cells, B-cell-depleted T cells, or PBMCs supplied cDNA or gDNA.

This CDR3 spans 12 amino acids. V lost 6 bases and J 6 bases, leaving 8 bases between the germline ends. CDR1 is SNHLY and CDR2 is FYNNEI in the germline V gene. Methods used by the authors: Amplifying reference gene primers gave estimates of nucleated cell counts. The data were produced by immunoSEQ multiplex PCR, yet TCRdb's version contains in-frame clones alone and is incomplete. From that table come the V and J calls and clone size; the DNA was used to work out D and trimming. Here the sample spans 200,000 to 300,000 clones, roughly 83% being singletons. This receptor was identified in a middle-aged man with acute or convalescent COVID-19. The chain combines TRBV2 with TRBJ1-4, with no clear D. The sample was peripheral blood. This chain's CDR3 is CASRENDEKLFF. The DNA for the CDR3 is TGTGCCAGCAGGGAGAACGATGAAAAACTGTTTTTT.